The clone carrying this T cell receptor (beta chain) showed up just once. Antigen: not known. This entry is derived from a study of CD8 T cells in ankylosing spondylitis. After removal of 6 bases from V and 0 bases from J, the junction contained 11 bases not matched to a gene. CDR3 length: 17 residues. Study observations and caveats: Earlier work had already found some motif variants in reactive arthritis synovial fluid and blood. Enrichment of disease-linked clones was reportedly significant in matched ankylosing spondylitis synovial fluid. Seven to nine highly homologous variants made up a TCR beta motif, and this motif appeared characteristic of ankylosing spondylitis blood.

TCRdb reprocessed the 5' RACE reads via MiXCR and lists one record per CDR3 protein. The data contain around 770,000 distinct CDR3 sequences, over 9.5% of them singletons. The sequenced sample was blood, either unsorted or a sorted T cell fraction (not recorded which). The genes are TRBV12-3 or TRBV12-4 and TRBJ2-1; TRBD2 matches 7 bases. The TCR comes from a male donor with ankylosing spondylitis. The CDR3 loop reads CASRFWGSGASYNEQFF. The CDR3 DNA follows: TGTGCCAGCAGATTTTGGGGGAGCGGGGCCTCCTACAATGAGCAGTTCTTC.